Listed here are 20 T cell receptor beta chains from one sample, sequenced in a study of post-analysis software for immune sequencing data. Findings and limits, study-wide: Patients had higher frequencies than controls of a handful of TRBV segments, including TRBV5-6, TRBV5-1 and TRBV20-1.

Unique-molecular-identifier-tagged TCR beta cDNA libraries were used. TCRdb reprocessed the PCR reads with MiXCR, giving one entry per CDR3 protein. The profile shows about 770,000 distinct CDR3 sequences, roughly 46% of them singletons. These receptors lack a known antigen. The sequencing input was blood. The origin of the receptors is a girl between 5 and 17 years old with multiple sclerosis.

The chain recombines TRBV5-1 with TRBJ2-3; TRBD2 might be the D (5 bases). The CDR3 extends over 14 amino acids. CDR1 is SGHRS and CDR2 is YFSETQ in the germline V gene. V gave up 3 bases and J gave up 5 bases, with 13 bases separating them. In nucleotides, the CDR3 is TGCGCCAGCAGCTGGCTCAGCGAGGGAGATACGCAGTATTTT. Translated, it gives CASSWLSEGDTQYF.

The chain links TRBV4-1 to TRBJ1-1; TRBD1 is a possible D gene (6 bases). Germline V gives CDR1 MGHRA, CDR2 YSYEKL. V dropped 0 bases and J dropped 0 bases, with 11 bases sitting between them. This CDR3 is 16 amino acids long. The CDR3 sequence: CASSQDDRIMNTEAFF. The CDR3 bases are TGCGCCAGCAGCCAAGATGACAGGATTATGAACACTGAAGCTTTCTTT.

This clonotype was recorded at least ten times. The CDR3 spells CASSQANEQFF. The DNA of the CDR3 is TGCGCCAGCAGCCAGGCAAATGAGCAGTTCTTC. The genes are TRBV5-1 and TRBJ2-1; D unclear. This CDR3 has 11 amino acids. The V end lost 4 bases, the J end lost 7 bases, and 6 bases lay between the germline ends. CDR1 and CDR2 from the germline V gene are SGHRS and YFSETQ.

The genes are TRBV12-3 or TRBV12-4 and TRBJ2-4; 7 bases are a match to TRBD2. The DNA end is a closer match to TRBJ2-7, so the J assignment may be wrong. The CDR3 contains 15 residues. The CDR3 sequence is CASSFSTLGGDEQYF. Here the CDR3 DNA reads TGTGCCAGCAGTTTTTCCACATTGGGGGGGGACGAGCAGTACTTC.

V and J are TRBV28 and TRBJ2-5; D perhaps matches TRBD2 (5 bases). Germline V gene sequence: CDR1 MDHEN, CDR2 SYDVKM. This CDR3 comprises 14 residues. Trimming took off 7 bases at V and 1 base at J, with 13 bases between the two ends. The CDR3 DNA reads as TGTGCCAGCAAGGACTCGAGCCTCCAAGAGACCCAGTACTTC. Its protein product is CASKDSSLQETQYF. The full variable domain, rest sourced from reference TRBV28 and TRBJ2-5, is DVKVTQSSRYLVKRTGEKVFLECVQDMDHENMFWYRQDPGLGLRLIYFSYDVKMKEKGDIPEGYSVSREKKERFSLILESASTNQTSMYLCASKDSSLQETQYFGPGTRLLVL.

The CDR3 sequence is CASSRPRGQGYTF. The CDR3 coding sequence is TGTGCCAGCAGCCGCCCCCGGGGGCAGGGCTACACCTTC. J is TRBJ1-2 and V is TRBV12-3 or TRBV12-4; D is possibly TRBD1 (6 bases). The CDR3 contains 13 residues. The ends were cut back, 6 bases at V and 8 bases at J, with 16 bases in the middle.

The genes are TRBV6-1 and TRBJ2-1; D is unresolved. Germline V gives CDR1 MNHNS, CDR2 SASEGT. This CDR3 has 15 amino acids. Trimming stripped 0 bases from V and 3 bases from J, with 9 bases between. The CDR3 here is CASSEAAYYYNEQFF. The CDR3 DNA is TGTGCCAGCAGTGAAGCGGCTTATTACTACAATGAGCAGTTCTTC.

This rearrangement joins TRBV29-1 to TRBJ2-5, with D possibly being TRBD1 or TRBD2 (5 bases each). The J call is in doubt because the DNA end fits TRBJ2-7 better. Germline V gene data show CDR1 as SQVTM and CDR2 as ANQGSEA. The CDR3 extends over 12 amino acids. The CDR3 DNA sequence: TGCAGCACGACCGGGACCTCCTACGAGCAGTACTTC. It encodes CSTTGTSYEQYF.

The chain carries TRBV5-6 and TRBJ1-3; the D is unclear. The germline V and J ends were trimmed by 0 bases and 2 bases, with 12 bases remaining between them. The CDR3 sequence is 16 residues long. The germline CDR1 and CDR2 sequences are SGHDT and YYEEEE. This CDR3 reads CASSLVPDLAGNTIYF. As DNA, the CDR3 is TGTGCCAGCAGCTTGGTCCCAGATTTGGCTGGAAACACCATATATTTT.

The chain links TRBV28 to TRBJ2-7; possible D gene TRBD1, 6 bases. V dropped 6 bases and J dropped 3 bases, with 15 bases sitting between them. CDR1 and CDR2 from the germline V gene are MDHEN and SYDVKM. This CDR3 contains 14 residues. CDR3 amino acids: CASSPPQGLYEQYF. The CDR3 bases are TGTGCCAGCAGCCCCCCACAGGGCCTCTACGAGCAGTACTTC.

The J gene is TRBJ2-7, the V gene TRBV9; either TRBD1 or TRBD2 may fit D (5 bases each). CDR1 and CDR2 from the germline V gene are SGDLS and YYNGEE. The CDR3 is made up of 13 amino acids. V lost 4 bases to trimming and J lost 6 bases, with 14 bases between them. The CDR3 nucleotides are TGTGCCAGCAGCACTCCCCCGGGGCGCGAGCAGTACTTC. It specifies CASSTPPGREQYF.

The J gene is TRBJ2-3, the V gene TRBV12-3 or TRBV12-4, with 9 positions matching TRBD1. The CDR3 has 15 residues. The V segment lost 3 bases and the J segment 5 bases; nucleotides outside the gene matches: 6. This CDR3 is CASSLLGQGKDTQYF. CDR3 nucleotide sequence: TGTGCCAGCAGTTTGCTGGGACAGGGAAAAGATACGCAGTATTTT.

This clonotype has only a few counts. The chain carries TRBV28 and TRBJ2-1, with D possibly TRBD2 on 5 matching bases. CDR1 and CDR2 from the germline V gene are MDHEN and SYDVKM. The CDR3 consists of 18 residues. Trimming removed 3 bases from V and 5 bases from J, with 23 bases in between. The DNA for the CDR3 is TGTGCCAGCAGTTTGATAGATGGGGAGCCAGCGCACCACAATGAGCAGTTCTTC. This sequence encodes CASSLIDGEPAHHNEQFF. Drawing the rest from reference TRBV28 and TRBJ2-1, the complete variable domain is DVKVTQSSRYLVKRTGEKVFLECVQDMDHENMFWYRQDPGLGLRLIYFSYDVKMKEKGDIPEGYSVSREKKERFSLILESASTNQTSMYLCASSLIDGEPAHHNEQFFGPGTRLTVL.

The gene calls are TRBV4-3 and TRBJ1-4, with D possibly TRBD1 on 5 matching bases. The CDR3 loop spans 17 amino acids. Trimming took 3 bases from V and 2 from J, leaving 16 bases between them. Germline CDR1 reads LGHNA; CDR2 reads YSLEER. CDR3 bases: TGCGCCAGCAGCCAGGGAGGCGGGGGAAGGACTAATGAAAAACTGTTTTTT. It codes for CASSQGGGGRTNEKLFF.

This clonotype was counted a few times. The chain employs TRBV6-1 and TRBJ2-7, with D perhaps matching TRBD2 (5 bases). Germline values: CDR1 MNHNS, CDR2 SASEGT. The CDR3 spans 14 residues. The V gene lost 4 bases and the J gene lost 2 bases, with 12 bases spanning the gap. The CDR3 protein is CASSVENGAYEQYF. CDR3 DNA: TGTGCCAGCAGTGTTGAGAACGGGGCCTACGAGCAGTACTTC.

This chain joins TRBV20-1 and TRBJ1-2, with D uncertain. The CDR3 runs to 12 residues. V dropped 6 bases and J dropped 0 bases, with 8 bases sitting between them. In germline, CDR1 is DFQATT, CDR2 SNEGSKA (reference sequence). The CDR3: CSATGANYGYTF. In DNA form, the CDR3 reads TGCAGTGCGACGGGAGCTAACTATGGCTACACCTTC.

The table lists this clonotype with a few counts. J is TRBJ2-1 and V is TRBV30; perhaps TRBD2 as D (6 bases). V was trimmed by 5 bases and J by 2 bases, leaving 13 bases between them. The germline V gene encodes CDR1 GTSNPN and CDR2 SVGIG (reference sequence). This CDR3 spans 14 amino acids. CDR3 protein: CAWARGKTYNEQFF. Here the CDR3 DNA reads TGTGCCTGGGCGCGCGGGAAGACCTACAATGAGCAGTTCTTC.

This clonotype occurred a few times. CDR3: CASSLAERALSYEQYF. As DNA, the CDR3 is TGTGCCAGCAGCTTAGCGGAGCGAGCTCTCTCCTACGAGCAGTACTTC. The V and J genes are TRBV7-6 and TRBJ2-7; no reliable D call. This CDR3 comprises 16 residues. In germline, CDR1 is SGHVS, CDR2 FNYEAQ. V dropped 0 bases and J dropped 0 bases, with 12 bases sitting between them.

This clonotype came up a few times. The chain joins TRBV7-9 to TRBJ2-3; possibly TRBD2 for D (6 bases). CDR1 is SEHNR, CDR2 FQNEAQ, per germline (reference sequence). The CDR3 covers 16 residues. V was shortened by 6 bases and J by 4 bases, with 20 bases between the two germline ends. The CDR3 protein is CASSTLGIADSDTQYF. In DNA form, the CDR3 reads TGTGCCAGCAGTACCCTAGGGATAGCGGATTCAGATACGCAGTATTTT.

The chain recombines TRBV12-3 or TRBV12-4 with TRBJ2-7; 7 bases map to TRBD1. The end of the DNA fits TRBJ2-5 better, so the J call may be wrong. The CDR3 runs 16 residues. For the CDR3, the DNA is TGTGCCAGCAGTCCGATAGGGGGCCAACCAGAGGAGACCCAGTACTTC. It codes for CASSPIGGQPEETQYF.